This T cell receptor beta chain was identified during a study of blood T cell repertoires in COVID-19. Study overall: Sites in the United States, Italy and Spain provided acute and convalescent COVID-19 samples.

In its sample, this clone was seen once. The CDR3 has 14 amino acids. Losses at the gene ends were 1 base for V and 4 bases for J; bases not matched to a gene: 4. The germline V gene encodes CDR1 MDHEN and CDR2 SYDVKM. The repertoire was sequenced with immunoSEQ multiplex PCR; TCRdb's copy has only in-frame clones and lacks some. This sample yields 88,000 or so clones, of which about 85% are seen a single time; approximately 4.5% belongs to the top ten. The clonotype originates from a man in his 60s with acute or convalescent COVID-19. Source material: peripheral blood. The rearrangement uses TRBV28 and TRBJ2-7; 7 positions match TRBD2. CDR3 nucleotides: TGTGCCAGCAGTTTATCGGGGGGAGCTTACGAGCAGTACTTC. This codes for CASSLSGGAYEQYF.